This TCR beta chain appears in the sequencing data of a study of blood T cell repertoires in COVID-19 (dated by TCRdb to about 2020). Regarding the study in general: Samples covering the acute and convalescent phases of COVID-19 were provided by collaborators in the United States, Italy and Spain. The material from the prospective study consisted of cDNA or gDNA derived from T cells, B-cell-depleted T cells, or PBMCs. Subjects who had been exposed to COVID-19, were actively infected with it, or had recovered from it provided the deeply sampled blood TCRbeta repertoires that made up the dataset. A freely available public database, intended as a resource for researchers studying the immune response to SARS-CoV-2, is where the repertoires were released. The samples were drawn from the first 160 participants of the ongoing ImmuneRACE study and from over 950 subjects provided by 6 global collaborators. A de-identified subject ID, COVID-19 status, age in years and sex were almost always included in the sample metadata. Where available, HLA class I and class II types were obtained from metadata supplied by the sample provider rather than from assay-based typing. Results and caveats for the whole study, not just this receptor: The amount of clinical and demographic metadata varied by source and participant and was provided uncurated.

TCRbeta CDR3 regions were amplified from genomic DNA using the immunoSEQ Assay, a bias-controlled multiplex PCR. In the paper's pipeline: The number of nucleated cells in each sample was estimated from the amplification of reference gene primers within the assay. To quantify the absolute abundance of each unique TCRbeta CDR3 rearrangement, sequence reads were collapsed and filtered. For each sample, productive Simpson clonality was calculated as the square root of Simpson's diversity index over productive rearrangements. This immuneACCESS table, as held by TCRdb, lists in-frame sequences with V and J called but not all clones. Of the missing ones, under half trace to an unresolved V gene in checked studies; the others have no known cause. D and trimming come from the DNA, and the V and J calls and clone size come from that table. A total of 50,000 or so clones appear in this sample, approximately 83% of them only once. The biggest ten clones account for approximately 16% of the sample.

Worth noting for this clone: Its cognate antigen has yet to be identified. No much larger clonotype is one base removed from it; base qualities were not supplied.

Collaborating institutions collected whole blood in K2EDTA tubes following their own protocols. Collaborator samples were shipped for TCRbeta analysis as frozen whole blood, isolated PBMCs, or DNA extracted from either sample type. V loses 3 bases at its end and J loses 7 bases; junction bases beyond the gene matches: 1. The CDR3 sequence holds 14 residues, the cysteine and phenylalanine included. Only the CDR3 DNA is retained, 42 bases long and in frame from the first base. CDR1 is given as SGHDT and CDR2 as YYEEEE, both from the germline V gene. The receptor comes from a man between 35 and 55 years old with acute or convalescent COVID-19. The source material was peripheral blood. Recombination linked TRBV5-6 to TRBJ1-6, with TRBD1 matching 10 junction bases. The CDR3 is CASSSDRGNSPLHF. In nucleotides, the sequence is TGTGCCAGCAGCTCGGACAGGGGGAATTCACCCCTCCACTTT. The CDR3, completed at both ends by the reference TRBV5-6 and TRBJ1-6 genes, gives the full variable domain DAGVTQSPTHLIKTRGQQVTLRCSPKSGHDTVSWYQQALGQGPQFIFQYYEEEERQRGNFPDRFSGHQFPNYSSELNVNALLLGDSALYLCASSSDRGNSPLHFGNGTRLTVT.